One and the same sample provided the 15 T cell receptor beta chains below, sequenced in a study of cytomegalovirus exposure and HLA in healthy donors. Primers: 60 Vbeta forward and 13 Jbeta reverse. Sequencing used immunoSEQ multiplex PCR; TCRdb keeps in-frame clones, though not all of them. Here the sample spans more than 150,000 clones, about 90% being singletons. The sequenced sample consisted of PBMCs. These receptors were taken from a girl less than two years old in good health and CMV-seronegative.

The chain is built from TRBV7-2 and TRBJ1-1, with TRBD1 identical over 7 bases. Looked up from germline, CDR1 is SGHTA and CDR2 is FQGNSA. The junction had 6 bases not matched to a gene; V was cut back by 4 bases and J by 1 base. The CDR3 sequence is 15 residues long. Here the CDR3 DNA reads TGTGCCAGCAGCTGGCCGACAGGGCAGAACACTGAAGCTTTCTTT. It specifies CASSWPTGQNTEAFF.

This clone was observed once. The chain carries TRBV4-1 and TRBJ2-1, with TRBD2 matching over 9 bases. The CDR3 consists of 14 residues. V gave up 0 bases and J gave up 6 bases; unmatched junction bases: 0. The V gene's germline CDR1 is MGHRA and CDR2 YSYEKL. CDR3 in amino acids: CASSQERGGNEQFF. CDR3 nucleotide sequence: TGCGCCAGCAGCCAAGAGCGGGGGGGCAATGAGCAGTTCTTC.

This clone was picked up one time. The chain has TRBV9 and TRBJ2-3, with no clear D. V shed 4 bases and J shed 6 bases, with 9 bases lying between them. Germline loops: CDR1 SGDLS, CDR2 YYNGEE. This CDR3 is built from 12 residues. CDR3 in DNA: TGTGCCAGCAGCTCGGAGTTTGATACGCAGTATTTT. This translates into CASSSEFDTQYF.

This clone has just a few counts. The CDR3 nucleotides are TGCAGCGTTGAAGCAGAGAACACTGAAGCTTTCTTT. Amino acids: CSVEAENTEAFF. The chain recombines TRBV29-1 with TRBJ1-1; D unresolved. Trimming took off 1 base at V and 1 base at J, with 4 bases between the two ends. The CDR3 loop spans 12 amino acids. Germline loops: CDR1 SQVTM, CDR2 ANQGSEA.

V usage is TRBV4-2 and J usage is TRBJ2-7; a weak D match, TRBD1 (6 bases). V was cut by 0 bases and J by 0 bases, with 21 bases left in between. The CDR3 contains 19 residues. The germline V gene encodes CDR1 LGHNA and CDR2 YNFKEQ. In nucleotides, the CDR3 is TGTGCCAGCAGCCAAGATGTCGCAGGGGCAGGTGGGCCCTCCTACGAGCAGTACTTC. Translated: CASSQDVAGAGGPSYEQYF.

The gene calls are TRBV9 and TRBJ1-6; D gene ambiguous. Germline lookup yields CDR1 SGDLS and CDR2 YYNGEE. The CDR3 length is 15 residues. Between the trimmed V and J ends, which lost 4 bases and 0 bases, there was a span of 8 bases. The CDR3 reads CASSIGSSYNSPLHF. The CDR3 DNA reads as TGTGCCAGCAGCATCGGTAGCTCCTATAATTCACCCCTCCACTTT.

V and J are TRBV27 and TRBJ2-1; a weak D match, TRBD2 (5 bases). Trimming cost V 6 bases and J 5 bases, with 11 bases left between them. The CDR3 runs 13 residues. Germline V lookup: CDR1 MNHEY, CDR2 SMNVEV (reference sequence). The chain's CDR3 is CASRAGENNEQFF. CDR3 nucleotides: TGTGCCAGCAGGGCCGGGGAAAACAATGAGCAGTTCTTC.

The chain carries TRBV2 and TRBJ2-3; D is ambiguous. CDR3 length equals 14 residues. Looked up from germline, CDR1 is SNHLY and CDR2 is FYNNEI. Deletions cut 9 bases from V and 5 bases from J, with 18 bases between. For the CDR3, the DNA is TGTGCCAGTGTACCAGGTGAGATGAGAGATACGCAGTATTTT. As protein: CASVPGEMRDTQYF.

Worth noting for this clone: The CDR3 end shows no conserved phenylalanine or tryptophan, and so a read error is likely. The limits of the CDR3 on the DNA are not certain, so only TCRdb's listed CDR3 is given. The chain couples TRBV6-1 to TRBJ2-4; TRBD1 is taken as the D call from the table, unchecked against the DNA. The CDR3 sequence runs 12 residues, both termini included. Germline V gene data show CDR1 as MNHNS and CDR2 as SASEGT. The CDR3 sequence is CASSEALCGTAI.

DNA for the CDR3: TGTGCCAGCTCTCGACAGGGGGCAACTAATGAAAAACTGTTTTTT. It yields the protein CASSRQGATNEKLFF. This chain links TRBV18 with TRBJ1-4; 9 bases are shared with TRBD1. With 6 bases clipped from V and 0 bases from J, the junction kept 2 bases outside the gene matches. The CDR3 loop spans 15 amino acids. Germline CDR1 KGHSH, CDR2 LQKENI.

This chain connects TRBV6-5 to TRBJ2-5, with 8 bases aligning to TRBD2. Judging by the DNA end, TRBJ2-7 fits better; the J call may be wrong. This CDR3 spans 14 amino acids. CDR1 is MNHEY and CDR2 is SVGAGI in the germline V gene. CDR3 coding DNA: TGTGCCAGCAGTTTAAGCGGGGGCTCCTACGAGCAGTACTTC. This codes for CASSLSGGSYEQYF.

Here the CDR3 reads CASSSNSGFRSSYEQYF. CDR3 DNA: TGTGCCAGCAGCTCTAATTCAGGGTTCCGAAGCTCCTACGAGCAGTACTTC. The rearrangement joins TRBV14 to TRBJ2-7, with D perhaps TRBD1 (5 bases). This CDR3 has 17 residues. Germline CDR1 reads SGHDN; CDR2 reads FVKESK. The ends were cut back, 5 bases at V and 0 bases at J, with 20 bases in the middle.

This clone was observed a few times. This chain joins TRBV5-1 and TRBJ2-1; 7 bases map to TRBD2. J lost 6 bases, V lost 0 bases, and 12 bases had no gene match. This CDR3 has 17 amino acids. Germline V gene data show CDR1 as SGHRS and CDR2 as YFSETQ. The CDR3 DNA reads as TGCGCCAGCAGCTTGGCTGGTCTTGCGGGAGAGGGCAATGAGCAGTTCTTC. It is translated as CASSLAGLAGEGNEQFF.

The chain combines TRBV10-3 with TRBJ2-3, with D possibly TRBD2 on 6 matching bases. The CDR3 spans 15 residues. Germline CDR1 ENHRY, CDR2 SYGVKD. V lost 3 bases and J 0 bases, leaving 10 bases between the germline ends. The CDR3 spells CAISEHGSSTDTQYF. CDR3 nucleotide sequence: TGTGCCATCAGTGAACACGGGAGTAGCACAGATACGCAGTATTTT.

The J gene is TRBJ1-2, the V gene TRBV4-2; no clear D gene. Trimming took 1 base from V and 2 from J, leaving 8 bases between them. The CDR3 contains 14 residues. Germline CDR1 LGHNA, CDR2 YNFKEQ. CDR3 sequence (DNA): TGTGCCAGCAGCCAAGTGAGCCAAAACTATGGCTACACCTTC. It is translated as CASSQVSQNYGYTF.